Listed here are 16 T cell receptor beta chains from one sample, sequenced in a study of graft-versus-host responses after intestinal transplantation. Sequenced by immunoSEQ multiplex PCR; TCRdb stores in-frame clones only, minus some. Counted here are thousands of clones, over 25% occurring once; the ten biggest clones make up 4.5% to 6%. The sequencing used alloreactive CD4+ T cells from a mixed lymphocyte reaction culture, collected before intestinal transplant. Sample subset: CFSE-low proliferating T cells sorted from approximately 6-day pre-transplant mixed lymphocyte reaction (GvH or HvG direction). Receptor source: a human patient who received an intestinal transplant.

The CDR3 DNA is TGTGCCAGCAGTTTTGTGCGGGAGGCAGATACGCAGTATTTT. It encodes CASSFVREADTQYF. The J gene is TRBJ2-3, the V gene TRBV28; TRBD2 agrees at 8 bases. CDR1 is MDHEN, CDR2 SYDVKM, per germline. V was clipped by 3 bases and J by 4 bases; unmatched bases: 3. The CDR3 has 14 residues.

The chain combines TRBV9 with TRBJ2-7; D is perhaps TRBD1 (6 bases). V shed 4 bases and J shed 3 bases, with 14 bases lying between them. The CDR3 consists of 14 residues. Per the germline V gene, CDR1 is SGDLS and CDR2 is YYNGEE. CDR3 residues: CASSPQGVNYEQYF. DNA for the CDR3: TGTGCCAGCAGCCCACAGGGAGTAAACTACGAGCAGTACTTC. The whole variable domain, filled in from reference TRBV9 and TRBJ2-7, reads DSGVTQTPKHLITATGQRVTLRCSPRSGDLSVYWYQQSLDQGLQFLIQYYNGEERAKGNILERFSAQQFPDLHSELNLSSLELGDSALYFCASSPQGVNYEQYFGPGTRLTVT.

The chain couples TRBV6-1 to TRBJ2-3, with 8 bases that match TRBD2. Germline V CDR1 and CDR2: MNHNS, SASEGT. The ends lost 8 bases at V and 3 bases at J; junction bases unmatched: 10. The CDR3 is 15 amino acids. In nucleotides, the CDR3 is TGTGCCAGCGGGGAAGCGGGAGTGACGACAGATACGCAGTATTTT. Its protein product is CASGEAGVTTDTQYF.

This clone has only a few counts. One end of the junction fails to match germline, which may point to a read error. The gene calls are TRBV7-7 and TRBJ2-1, with a weak D call TRBD2 (6 bases). The CDR3 extends over 16 amino acids. CDR1 is SSHAT, CDR2 FNYEAQ, per germline (reference sequence). The CDR3 sequence: CASSSGRLVSYNEQFF. Here the CDR3 DNA reads TGTGCTAGCAGCTCAGGGAGGCTCGTCTCCTACAATGAGCAGTTCTTC.

J is TRBJ2-5 and V is TRBV2; 7 nucleotides align to TRBD2. The J call may not be correct, given that the DNA end is closer to TRBJ2-7. In germline, CDR1 is SNHLY, CDR2 FYNNEI. The CDR3 covers 14 residues. The CDR3 sequence is CASSEFRDYYEQYF. In nucleotides, the CDR3 is TGTGCCAGCAGTGAATTCCGGGACTACTACGAGCAGTACTTC.

This clone was counted between two and nine times. Germline is not matched at one junction end, which may reflect a read error. The chain joins TRBV7-7 to TRBJ2-5; 7 nucleotides agree with TRBD1. There are 13 residues in the CDR3. The germline gives CDR1 SSHAT, CDR2 FNYEAQ (reference sequence). The CDR3 is CASSTGERETQYF. The DNA for the CDR3 is TGTGCTAGCAGCACAGGGGAGAGAGAGACCCAGTACTTC.

The chain employs TRBV5-4 and TRBJ1-2; D is undetermined. Between the trimmed V and J ends, which lost 1 base and 4 bases, there was a span of 8 bases. The CDR3 runs 13 residues. The V gene's germline CDR1 is SGHNT and CDR2 YYREEE (reference sequence). CDR3 residues: CASSLYSPYGYTF. In nucleotides, the CDR3 is TGTGCCAGCAGCTTGTACAGTCCCTATGGCTACACCTTC. The entire variable domain, with the rest obtained from reference TRBV5-4 and TRBJ1-2, is as follows: ETGVTQSPTHLIKTRGQQVTLRCSSQSGHNTVSWYQQALGQGPQFIFQYYREEENGRGNFPPRFSGLQFPNYSSELNVNALELDDSALYLCASSLYSPYGYTFGSGTRLTVV.

This chain links TRBV6-1 with TRBJ2-7; unclear D gene. V shed 6 bases and J shed 5 bases, with 8 bases lying between them. The CDR3 totals 11 residues. The germline gives CDR1 MNHNS, CDR2 SASEGT. CDR3 in amino acids: CASSQAHEQYF. The CDR3 nucleotides are TGTGCCAGCAGCCAGGCCCACGAGCAGTACTTC.

V is TRBV28 and J is TRBJ2-6, with 7 nucleotides matching TRBD2. CDR1 is MDHEN and CDR2 is SYDVKM in the germline V gene. The CDR3 contains 13 residues. V shed 8 bases, J shed 2 bases, and the junction held 0 bases outside the gene matches. The CDR3 here is CASRGAGANVLTF. The CDR3 DNA is TGTGCCAGCCGGGGGGCTGGGGCCAACGTCCTGACTTTC.

This clone was found a few times. The chain uses TRBV29-1 and TRBJ1-1; D not certain. The CDR3 is 13 residues long. Per germline, CDR1 SQVTM and CDR2 ANQGSEA. Trimming left V 0 bases short and J 4 bases short, with 9 bases between. CDR3 nucleotides: TGCAGCGTTGAAGATCTTCGGAGCACTGAAGCTTTCTTT. It is translated as CSVEDLRSTEAFF. Variable domain in full (rest from reference TRBV29-1 and TRBJ1-1): SAVISQKPSRDICQRGTSLTIQCQVDSQVTMMFWYRQQPGQSLTLIATANQGSEATYESGFVIDKFPISRPNLTFSTLTVSNMSPEDSSIYLCSVEDLRSTEAFFGQGTRLTVV.

The genes are TRBV15 and TRBJ2-1, with 7 bases that match TRBD2. Germline loops: CDR1 LNHNV, CDR2 YYDKDF (reference sequence). The CDR3 has 13 amino acids. V shed 5 bases and J 6 bases; nucleotides not matched to a gene: 4. The CDR3 nucleotides read TGTGCCACCAGCGCACTAGCGCGCAATGAGCAGTTCTTC. Its protein product is CATSALARNEQFF.

The V and J genes are TRBV30 and TRBJ1-2; TRBD1 matches at 7 bases. Trimming cost V 3 bases and J 4 bases; bases outside gene matches: 2. The germline CDR1 and CDR2 sequences are GTSNPN and SVGIG (reference sequence). CDR3 length: 12 residues. The CDR3 spells CAWSTGAYGYTF. CDR3 coding DNA: TGTGCCTGGAGCACAGGGGCCTATGGCTACACCTTC.

The rearrangement links TRBV10-3 to TRBJ2-7; a possible D gene is TRBD1 (6 bases). Per the germline V gene, CDR1 is ENHRY and CDR2 is SYGVKD. This CDR3 comprises 12 residues. V lost 6 bases and J lost 1, with 7 bases in between. CDR3 region: CAIRGQSYEQYF. The DNA of the CDR3 is TGTGCCATCAGGGGACAATCCTACGAGCAGTACTTC.

This chain uses TRBV5-1 with TRBJ2-1; 7 bases are shared with TRBD2. V shed 0 bases and J 4 bases; nucleotides not matched to a gene: 1. Germline loops: CDR1 SGHRS, CDR2 YFSETQ. The CDR3 runs 14 residues. The CDR3 nucleotides read TGCGCCAGCAGCTTGGGACTAGCATACAATGAGCAGTTCTTC. Translation gives CASSLGLAYNEQFF.

This clone is categorized as medium-sized. The chain is built from TRBV19 and TRBJ1-3; D gene unclear. This CDR3 comprises 13 residues. V was shortened by 10 bases and J by 0 bases, with 10 bases between the two germline ends. Germline loops: CDR1 LNHDA, CDR2 SQIVND (reference sequence). The chain's CDR3 is CATSANSGNTIYF. The DNA for the CDR3 is TGTGCCACCTCAGCGAACTCTGGAAACACCATATATTTT.

This clone was seen a handful of times. This chain connects TRBV18 to TRBJ2-5; tentative D call: TRBD2 (6 bases). V dropped 1 base and J dropped 5 bases, with 11 bases sitting between them. The length of the CDR3 is 14 residues. Germline CDR1 KGHSH, CDR2 LQKENI. The CDR3 protein is CASSPQRVMETQYF. CDR3 bases: TGTGCCAGCTCACCACAGCGGGTTATGGAGACCCAGTACTTC. The variable domain in full, with the rest retrieved from reference TRBV18 and TRBJ2-5, is NAGVMQNPRHLVRRRGQEARLRCSPMKGHSHVYWYRQLPEEGLKFMVYLQKENIIDESGMPKERFSAEFPKEGPSILRIQQVVRGDSAAYFCASSPQRVMETQYFGPGTRLLVL.